Below are 9 T cell receptor beta chains sequenced from a single sample in a study of glioma-infiltrating T cells. Using RNA template, CDR3s of TCR alpha and beta were amplified with iRepertoire arm-PCR. MiXCR, applied by TCRdb to the multiplex PCR reads, yields one record per CDR3 protein. The top ten clones hold over 4% of a sample with around 190,000 distinct CDR3 sequences, approximately 40% of them seen once. Sequences were obtained from glioma tissue, nonneoplastic brain tissue, or PBMCs (not recorded which). The receptors originated from a human donor with low-grade glioma or glioblastoma, undergoing nonglioma brain surgery, or in good health (not recorded which).

Concerning this clonotype itself: Relative to the germline gene, one junction end is altered; a read error may explain this. V and J are TRBV2 and TRBJ2-1; D is uncertain. CDR1 is SNHLY and CDR2 is FYNNEI in the germline V gene. The CDR3 consists of 13 residues. The CDR3 reads CASSEFGSNEKFF. The CDR3, as DNA: TGTGCCAGCAGTGAATTCGGCAGTAATGAGAAGTTCTTC.

A word on this clonotype: This could be a read error, since a much larger clone is one nucleotide away. The chain employs TRBV28 and TRBJ2-5; 8 bases align to TRBD2. The CDR3 consists of 15 residues. Germline V gene lookup returns CDR1 MDHEN and CDR2 SYDVKM. The CDR3 nucleotides are TGTGTCAGCAGCATATCCGGCGGGGGGCAAGAGACCCAGTACTTC. Translated: CVSSISGGGQETQYF.

V and J are TRBV5-4 and TRBJ1-1; TRBD1 agrees at 7 bases. Germline assignment: CDR1 SGHNT and CDR2 YYREEE (reference sequence). This CDR3 contains 12 residues. V shed 4 bases and J 7 bases; nucleotides not matched to a gene: 4. The chain's CDR3 is CASSPGGREAFF. DNA for the CDR3: TGTGCCAGCAGCCCAGGGGGTCGTGAAGCTTTCTTT.

V and J are TRBV5-1 and TRBJ2-1; D ambiguous. The V and J ends lost 4 bases and 10 bases respectively, with 9 bases between them. CDR1 and CDR2 (germline): SGHRS, YFSETQ. This CDR3 has 11 residues. Here the CDR3 DNA reads TGCGCCAGCAGCGCCTTCGGGGAGCAGTTCTTC. Amino acids: CASSAFGEQFF.

This clonotype was observed a handful of times. The chain combines TRBV7-9 with TRBJ2-3, with D tentatively TRBD2 (7 bases). V was clipped by 4 bases and J by 4 bases, with 18 bases between them. Germline values: CDR1 SEHNR, CDR2 FQNEAQ (reference sequence). CDR3 length: 16 residues. CDR3 bases: TGTGCCAGCAGCTATCCGACGGGGGAGGGGGCAGATACGCAGTATTTT. It yields the protein CASSYPTGEGADTQYF. The full variable domain, in which reference TRBV7-9 and TRBJ2-3 provide the parts outside the CDR3, is DTGVSQNPRHKITKRGQNVTFRCDPISEHNRLYWYRQTLGQGPEFLTYFQNEAQLEKSRLLSDRFSAERPKGSFSTLEIQRTEQGDSAMYLCASSYPTGEGADTQYFGPGTRLTVL.

Concerning this clonotype itself: Given a much more abundant clone one base away, this may be a read error. V gene TRBV20-1 combines with J gene TRBJ2-7; the D gene could be TRBD1 or TRBD2 (5 bases each). V was clipped by 7 bases and J by 0 bases, with 19 bases between them. There are 15 residues in the CDR3. The germline V gene encodes CDR1 DFQATT and CDR2 SNEGSKA (reference sequence). CDR3 bases: TGCAGTGTTATGGCCCGGGGCAGGGACTCCTACGAGCAGTACTTC. Translated: CSVMARGRDSYEQYF.

Notes on this clonotype: One end of the junction is discordant with germline, which a read error may explain. V usage is TRBV2 and J usage is TRBJ2-1; TRBD2 matches at 7 bases. The germline gives CDR1 SNHLY, CDR2 FYNNEI. The CDR3 is 13 amino acids. As DNA, the CDR3 is TGTGGCAGCGGGGTCAGCTCCTACAATGAGCAGTTCTTC. Protein sequence: CGSGVSSYNEQFF. The complete variable domain, with remaining parts taken from reference TRBV2 and TRBJ2-1, reads EPEVTQTPSHQVTQMGQEVILRCVPISNHLYFYWYRQILGQKVEFLVSFYNNEISEKSEIFDDQFSVERPDGSNFTLKIRSTKLEDSAMYFCGSGVSSYNEQFFGPGTRLTVL.

This clonotype showed up many times. One end of the junction varies from germline; a read error may be responsible. This chain uses TRBV6-1 with TRBJ2-4; 7 bases are shared with TRBD1. Germline V lookup: CDR1 MNHNS, CDR2 SASEGT. The CDR3 length is 14 residues. Written as DNA, the CDR3 is TGTGCCAGCAGAACCGGGACAGCCCAAAACATTCAGTACTTC. Amino acid sequence: CASRTGTAQNIQYF.

To note about this clonotype: The junction does not match germline at one end; this may be a read error. The chain combines TRBV7-9 with TRBJ2-7; no definite D call. CDR1 SEHNR and CDR2 FQNEAQ come from the germline V gene (reference sequence). This CDR3 is 12 amino acids long. This CDR3 reads CASGADSYEQYF. The CDR3, as DNA: TGTGCCAGCGGCGCGGATTCCTACGAACAGTACTTC.